Following are 26 T cell receptor beta chains from one sample sequenced in a study of shared clonotypes between healthy human individuals. Here immunoSEQ multiplex PCR was the method, and the copy in TCRdb shows in-frame clones only, minus some. The sample includes 2 million to 3 million clones, approximately 93% of them seen just once. The sequenced sample consisted of naive CD4+ T cells from PBMCs. Subset: CD45RA+ positively selected. Receptors were obtained from a man younger than 35 in good health. Some clones in this sample may be carry-over from other donors' samples.

This chain uses TRBV6-6 with TRBJ2-3, with unresolved D. Germline V gene sequence: CDR1 MNHNY, CDR2 SVGAGI (reference sequence). Trimming stripped 3 bases from V and 1 base from J, with 5 bases between. The CDR3 is 13 residues long. CDR3 residues: CASSYFGTDTQYF. CDR3 DNA: TGTGCCAGCAGTTATTTCGGCACAGATACGCAGTATTTT.

V is TRBV6-1 and J is TRBJ2-1; a possible D gene is TRBD2 (5 bases). There are 12 residues in the CDR3. Trimming cost V 0 bases and J 15 bases, with 12 bases left between them. Germline values: CDR1 MNHNS, CDR2 SASEGT. The chain's CDR3 is CASSEADWTGFF. The CDR3 DNA reads as TGTGCCAGCAGTGAAGCGGACTGGACCGGGTTCTTC.

This chain uses TRBV5-6 with TRBJ1-1, with D perhaps TRBD1 (5 bases). From germline, CDR1 is SGHDT and CDR2 YYEEEE. V dropped 1 base and J dropped 1 base, with 8 bases sitting between them. This CDR3 has 14 residues. CDR3 DNA sequence: TGTGCCAGCAGCTTGCTGGGGCCGAACACTGAAGCTTTCTTT. It is translated as CASSLLGPNTEAFF.

The chain employs TRBV18 and TRBJ2-3; D ambiguous. Deletions cut 5 bases from V and 4 bases from J, with 4 bases between. The CDR3 sequence is 11 residues long. From germline, CDR1 is KGHSH and CDR2 LQKENI. The CDR3 DNA sequence: TGTGCCAGCTCAAACTCAGATACGCAGTATTTT. Translated: CASSNSDTQYF.

This clone was seen a single time. The V gene is TRBV21-1, the J gene TRBJ2-1. TRBV21-1 is a pseudogene. This CDR3 has 16 amino acids. CDR3 residues: CASSNSFVDPLAEQFF. The DNA for the CDR3 is TGTGCCAGCAGCAATAGTTTCGTTGACCCGCTCGCTGAGCAGTTCTTC.

In the case of this clone: Within the sample, other DNA sequences also encode this same CDR3. This chain joins TRBV18 and TRBJ1-2; 8 nucleotides align to TRBD1. The CDR3 extends over 13 amino acids. V dropped 5 bases and J dropped 4; count of bases not matched to a gene: 3. Germline loops: CDR1 KGHSH, CDR2 LQKENI. CDR3 sequence: CASSDGQGYGYTF. In DNA, the CDR3 is TGTGCCAGCTCAGACGGACAGGGCTATGGCTACACCTTC.

This clone was seen only once. The rearrangement uses TRBV28 and TRBJ1-2, with D possibly TRBD1 on 6 matching bases. Germline V gene lookup returns CDR1 MDHEN and CDR2 SYDVKM. This CDR3 contains 14 residues. Trimming stripped 1 base from V and 8 bases from J, with 14 bases between. The CDR3 coding sequence is TGTGCCAGCAGTTTATTAGGGGGGCTTCGAGGCTACACCTTC. Protein sequence: CASSLLGGLRGYTF.

The V call is TRBV19, the J call TRBJ2-4; D may be TRBD2 (7 bases). CDR3 length: 13 residues. Germline-derived CDR1 and CDR2 are LNHDA and SQIVND (reference sequence). With 4 bases removed from V and 8 bases from J, the gap between germline ends came to 12 bases. CDR3 coding DNA: TGTGCCAGTAGTACAGGGGAGGGATACATTCAGTACTTC. It is translated as CASSTGEGYIQYF. The full variable domain, completed using reference TRBV19 and TRBJ2-4, is DGGITQSPKYLFRKEGQNVTLSCEQNLNHDAMYWYRQDPGQGLRLIYYSQIVNDFQKGDIAEGYSVSREKKESFPLTVTSAQKNPTAFYLCASSTGEGYIQYFGAGTRLSVL.

This chain uses TRBV28 with TRBJ2-3; TRBD2 matches at 8 bases. V gave up 5 bases and J gave up 4 bases; unmatched junction bases: 5. Germline V gives CDR1 MDHEN, CDR2 SYDVKM. The length of the CDR3 is 14 residues. This chain's CDR3 is CASSGSTSADTQYF. CDR3 nucleotide sequence: TGTGCCAGCAGTGGATCGACTAGCGCAGATACGCAGTATTTT.

This sequence joins TRBV7-6 and TRBJ2-1; D is tentatively TRBD1 or TRBD2 (5 bases each). Germline V gene lookup returns CDR1 SGHVS and CDR2 FNYEAQ. The V gene lost 5 bases and the J gene lost 6 bases, with 20 bases spanning the gap. CDR3 length: 16 residues. The CDR3 here is CASSIPRAGTLNEQFF. DNA for the CDR3: TGTGCCAGCAGCATTCCCCGAGCCGGGACCCTCAATGAGCAGTTCTTC.

The chain recombines TRBV6-1 with TRBJ2-7; D is undetermined. The germline V and J ends were trimmed by 5 bases and 3 bases, with 11 bases remaining between them. Germline CDR1 reads MNHNS; CDR2 reads SASEGT. The CDR3 is made up of 13 amino acids. CDR3 protein: CASSSSGYYEQYF. The DNA of the CDR3 is TGTGCCAGCAGTAGCTCCGGTTACTACGAGCAGTACTTC.

With regard to this clone: Other DNA variants within this sample encode the same CDR3. The gene calls are TRBV5-1 and TRBJ2-7; D is possibly TRBD2 (5 bases). Deletions cut 4 bases from V and 4 bases from J, with 9 bases between. The CDR3 is 12 residues long. Germline loops: CDR1 SGHRS, CDR2 YFSETQ. The CDR3 DNA reads TGCGCCAGCAGCCTGGACTTTTACGAGCAGTACTTC. Translation: CASSLDFYEQYF.

V gene TRBV6-5 combines with J gene TRBJ2-3; 9 nucleotides agree with TRBD2. The CDR3 loop spans 16 amino acids. Trimming at V came to 2 bases and at J to 3 bases, leaving 6 bases not matched to a gene. The V gene's germline CDR1 is MNHEY and CDR2 SVGAGI. In DNA form, the CDR3 reads TGTGCCAGCAGTTACGGGGGAGCGGGAGGTACAGATACGCAGTATTTT. Translating gives CASSYGGAGGTDTQYF.

This rearrangement joins TRBV2 to TRBJ1-1, with D possibly being TRBD1 (6 bases). Germline CDR1 is SNHLY and CDR2 is FYNNEI. The CDR3 extends over 15 amino acids. Trimming left V 5 bases short and J 4 bases short, with 17 bases between. In DNA form, the CDR3 reads TGTGCCAGCAGTCAAGGGGGATGGGGAGTCACTGAAGCTTTCTTT. It yields the protein CASSQGGWGVTEAFF. Together with reference TRBV2 and TRBJ1-1, the CDR3 gives the full variable domain: EPEVTQTPSHQVTQMGQEVILRCVPISNHLYFYWYRQILGQKVEFLVSFYNNEISEKSEIFDDQFSVERPDGSNFTLKIRSTKLEDSAMYFCASSQGGWGVTEAFFGQGTRLTVV.

This clone came up once. The J gene is TRBJ2-7, the V gene TRBV5-4; 11 bases fit TRBD2. The ends lost 6 bases at V and 1 base at J; junction bases unmatched: 15. Germline V CDR1 and CDR2: SGHNT, YYREEE (reference sequence). CDR3 length: 18 residues. The CDR3 nucleotides are TGTGCCAGCACCCCCCCGTTGGAACTAGCGGGAGAGTCCTACGAGCAGTACTTC. Amino acid sequence: CASTPPLELAGESYEQYF.

In DNA form, the CDR3 reads TGTGCCAGCAGCTTAGGGCAGGGGATTGGCAATCAGCCCCAGCATTTT. Translated, it gives CASSLGQGIGNQPQHF. The chain uses TRBV7-8 and TRBJ1-5; maybe TRBD1 (6 bases). CDR1 and CDR2 from the germline V gene are SGHVS and FQNEAQ. Trimming removed 1 base from V and 2 bases from J, with 12 bases in between. The CDR3 consists of 16 residues.

The chain links TRBV14 to TRBJ2-7; D remains unclear. Trimming pared 3 bases from V and 2 bases from J, leaving 26 bases between. This CDR3 contains 19 residues. Germline-derived CDR1 and CDR2 are SGHDN and FVKESK. This CDR3 is CASSHRRPLQLSAPYEQYF. In DNA form, the CDR3 reads TGTGCCAGCAGCCACCGCCGGCCCTTACAGCTTTCAGCTCCCTACGAGCAGTACTTC.

On this clone: Distinct nucleotide sequences in the sample also encode this CDR3. In DNA, the CDR3 is TGTGCCAGCAGCTTAGCCGCGGTGAACACTGAAGCTTTCTTT. Protein sequence: CASSLAAVNTEAFF. The chain uses TRBV7-2 and TRBJ1-1; D gene unclear. There are 14 residues in the CDR3. Deletions cut 0 bases from V and 0 bases from J, with 5 bases between. Germline V lookup: CDR1 SGHTA, CDR2 FQGNSA.

The chain links TRBV5-5 to TRBJ2-2; TRBD2 is a possible D gene (5 bases). The length of the CDR3 is 15 residues. Deletions cut 1 base from V and 4 bases from J, with 11 bases between. Per germline, CDR1 SGHKS and CDR2 YYEKEE (reference sequence). CDR3: CASSLLAGVTGELFF. The CDR3 bases are TGTGCCAGCAGCTTGTTGGCGGGTGTCACCGGGGAGCTGTTTTTT.

CDR3 DNA: TGTGCCAGCAGCTTGCACAGGCCTAACTATGGCTACACCTTC. Translation gives CASSLHRPNYGYTF. This chain connects TRBV6-1 to TRBJ1-2, with TRBD1 as a possible D gene (5 bases). V lost 6 bases to trimming and J lost 0 bases, with 11 bases between them. The CDR3 runs 14 residues. CDR1 MNHNS and CDR2 SASEGT come from the germline V gene.

A note on this clone: The same CDR3 also results from other DNA sequences found in this sample. In DNA form, the CDR3 reads TGTGCCAGCTCACCACTCCGCAATCAGCCCCAGCATTTT. Residues: CASSPLRNQPQHF. The gene calls are TRBV18 and TRBJ1-5, with D hard to call. V was pared by 1 base and J by 2 bases, with 3 bases between. This CDR3 spans 13 amino acids. Germline CDR1 is KGHSH and CDR2 is LQKENI.

This clone was detected once. Other nucleotide sequences from this sample produce the same CDR3. This rearrangement joins TRBV5-4 to TRBJ1-1; 8 positions match TRBD1. This CDR3 is 14 amino acids long. Germline V gives CDR1 SGHNT, CDR2 YYREEE (reference sequence). After removal of 2 bases from V and 1 base from J, the junction contained 1 base not matched to a gene. The CDR3 nucleotides read TGTGCCAGCAGCTTCGGACAGGGGAACACTGAAGCTTTCTTT. Its protein product is CASSFGQGNTEAFF.

This clone was observed once. The V gene is TRBV5-1, the J gene TRBJ2-5; D possibly corresponds to TRBD2 (5 bases). TRBJ2-7 matches the DNA end more closely, so the J call is doubtful. The CDR3 totals 14 residues. The germline V gene has CDR1 SGHRS and CDR2 YFSETQ. The chain's CDR3 is CASSPRGLSYEQYF. DNA for the CDR3: TGCGCCAGCAGCCCCCGAGGGCTCTCCTACGAGCAGTACTTC.

This clone is a singleton in its sample. The CDR3 loop is CASRERTGGYEQYF. The CDR3, as DNA: TGTGCCAGCAGAGAAAGGACAGGGGGCTACGAGCAGTACTTC. V and J are TRBV2 and TRBJ2-7; 10 bases are shared with TRBD1. The CDR3 has 14 residues. Unmatched junction bases numbered 5, after V lost 6 bases and J lost 3 bases. Germline V gene data show CDR1 as SNHLY and CDR2 as FYNNEI.

V is TRBV9 and J is TRBJ2-2, with D possibly TRBD2 on 6 matching bases. The CDR3 runs to 16 residues. Germline V CDR1 and CDR2: SGDLS, YYNGEE. V was cut by 0 bases and J by 3 bases, with 12 bases left in between. CDR3 bases: TGTGCCAGCAGCGTAGAATCCGGGGGAGACACCGGGGAGCTGTTTTTT. Translating gives CASSVESGGDTGELFF.

The chain links TRBV30 to TRBJ2-7; TRBD1 or TRBD2 may be the D gene (5 bases each). V dropped 4 bases and J dropped 3 bases, with 28 bases sitting between them. The CDR3 covers 18 residues. Germline V CDR1 and CDR2: GTSNPN, SVGIG (reference sequence). The CDR3 region has the DNA TGTGCCTGGACCAAACTCGCACGAGGGGCTGGGTTAAACTACGAGCAGTACTTC. It codes for CAWTKLARGAGLNYEQYF.